Presented here are 15 T cell receptor beta chains from one specimen sequenced in a study of blood T cell repertoires in COVID-19. The method was immunoSEQ multiplex PCR; TCRdb's version includes in-frame clones alone and lacks a portion of them. The sample has around 140,000 clones; around 89% are singletons. Material for sequencing was peripheral blood. The receptor source for this set is a human donor in a cohort sampled during active COVID-19.

The chain combines TRBV9 with TRBJ1-6; TRBD1 matches at 9 bases. V lost 4 bases and J lost 9; bases outside the gene matches: 8. This CDR3 has 15 amino acids. CDR1 is SGDLS, CDR2 YYNGEE, per germline. The CDR3 nucleotides are TGTGCCAGCAGCCCTAGACAGGGGGTCGGTTCACCCCTCCACTTT. It encodes CASSPRQGVGSPLHF. Filled out from reference TRBV9 and TRBJ1-6, the complete variable domain reads DSGVTQTPKHLITATGQRVTLRCSPRSGDLSVYWYQQSLDQGLQFLIQYYNGEERAKGNILERFSAQQFPDLHSELNLSSLELGDSALYFCASSPRQGVGSPLHFGNGTRLTVT.

Of note for this clone: Other DNA sequences in the sample encode the same CDR3. Here the CDR3 DNA reads TGTGCCAGCAGCCTCGCAGGGAACAATGAGCAGTTCTTC. The encoded protein is CASSLAGNNEQFF. The chain links TRBV5-4 to TRBJ2-1; the D gene is possibly TRBD1 (5 bases). Germline V CDR1 and CDR2: SGHNT, YYREEE (reference sequence). The CDR3 is made up of 13 amino acids. Trimming left V 4 bases short and J 5 bases short, with 10 bases between. The entire variable domain, with the rest obtained from reference TRBV5-4 and TRBJ2-1, is as follows: ETGVTQSPTHLIKTRGQQVTLRCSSQSGHNTVSWYQQALGQGPQFIFQYYREEENGRGNFPPRFSGLQFPNYSSELNVNALELDDSALYLCASSLAGNNEQFFGPGTRLTVL.

V usage is TRBV10-1 and J usage is TRBJ2-2, with 10 bases identical to TRBD1. V shed 3 bases, J shed 5 bases, and the junction held 3 bases outside the gene matches. Germline loops: CDR1 WNHNN, CDR2 SYGVQD (reference sequence). The CDR3 totals 15 residues. CDR3 amino acids: CASSEDRGRTGELFF. The CDR3 DNA is TGCGCCAGCAGTGAAGACAGGGGGCGTACCGGGGAGCTGTTTTTT.

The chain recombines TRBV2 with TRBJ1-6; 9 nucleotides line up with TRBD1. The germline gives CDR1 SNHLY, CDR2 FYNNEI. V trimming: 10 bases; J trimming: 10 bases; junction bases outside the gene matches: 14. The CDR3 has 15 amino acids. The CDR3 loop reads CAIEAGQGGGSPLHF. In DNA form, the CDR3 reads TGTGCCATAGAAGCGGGACAGGGTGGAGGATCACCCCTCCACTTT. The variable domain in full, with the rest retrieved from reference TRBV2 and TRBJ1-6, is EPEVTQTPSHQVTQMGQEVILRCVPISNHLYFYWYRQILGQKVEFLVSFYNNEISEKSEIFDDQFSVERPDGSNFTLKIRSTKLEDSAMYFCAIEAGQGGGSPLHFGNGTRLTVT.

The J gene is TRBJ2-5, the V gene TRBV9; TRBD2 matches 8 bases. Germline trimming cut 3 bases from V and 0 bases from J; bases unmatched to any gene: 4. From germline, CDR1 is SGDLS and CDR2 YYNGEE. The CDR3 length is 15 residues. CDR3 sequence: CASSASAGDQETQYF. The CDR3, as DNA: TGTGCCAGCAGCGCCTCAGCGGGGGACCAAGAGACCCAGTACTTC.

The rearrangement uses TRBV21-1 and TRBJ2-3; the DNA was not compared with TRBD1, the D call given in the table. TRBV21-1 corresponds to a pseudogene. The CDR3 loop spans 14 amino acids. CDR3 sequence reads: CASSKGPQTDTQYF. In nucleotides, the CDR3 is TGTGCCAGCAGCAAAGGACCACAGACAGATACGCAGTATTTT.

This chain links TRBV29-1 with TRBJ2-5, with 7 bases fitting TRBD1. With 5 bases clipped from V and 5 bases from J, the junction kept 11 bases outside the gene matches. Germline CDR1 reads SQVTM; CDR2 reads ANQGSEA. The CDR3 runs 14 residues. In DNA form, the CDR3 reads TGCAGCGTTCTCCCGACAGGGTTCCGGGAGACCCAGTACTTC. This translates into CSVLPTGFRETQYF.

The chain carries TRBV5-1 and TRBJ2-1, with TRBD2 matching over 11 bases. CDR3 length: 16 residues. V was clipped by 4 bases and J by 6 bases; unmatched bases: 9. In germline, CDR1 is SGHRS, CDR2 YFSETQ. In nucleotides, the CDR3 is TGCGCCAGCAGCCCCCAACCGGGACTAGCGGCCAATGAGCAGTTCTTC. It translates to CASSPQPGLAANEQFF. Full variable domain (remainder filled in from reference TRBV5-1 and TRBJ2-1): KAGVTQTPRYLIKTRGQQVTLSCSPISGHRSVSWYQQTPGQGLQFLFEYFSETQRNKGNFPGRFSGRQFSNSRSEMNVSTLELGDSALYLCASSPQPGLAANEQFFGPGTRLTVL.

Written as DNA, the CDR3 is TGCAGCGTTGGACAGGGGCTTTACAATGAGCAGTTCTTC. Amino acids: CSVGQGLYNEQFF. The chain is built from TRBV29-1 and TRBJ2-1; 8 nucleotides line up with TRBD1. There are 13 residues in the CDR3. Germline CDR1 SQVTM, CDR2 ANQGSEA. With V trimmed by 4 bases and J by 4 bases, 3 bases remained unmatched.

The rearrangement joins TRBV12-5 to TRBJ1-2; 8 bases match TRBD1. J gave up 8 bases and V 6 bases, and 11 bases lay outside the gene matches. There are 14 residues in the CDR3. Germline V gene lookup returns CDR1 LGHNT and CDR2 FRNRAP. CDR3 protein: CASGKGQGARGYTF. DNA for the CDR3: TGTGCTAGTGGCAAAGGACAGGGAGCACGGGGCTACACCTTC.

The rearrangement links TRBV5-1 to TRBJ1-1; 7 bases align to TRBD1. The germline gives CDR1 SGHRS, CDR2 YFSETQ. Losses at the gene ends were 3 bases for V and 1 base for J; bases not matched to a gene: 3. The CDR3 length is 14 residues. CDR3: CASSWKGANTEAFF. The CDR3 DNA reads TGCGCCAGCAGCTGGAAGGGGGCGAACACTGAAGCTTTCTTT. Filled out from reference TRBV5-1 and TRBJ1-1, the complete variable domain reads KAGVTQTPRYLIKTRGQQVTLSCSPISGHRSVSWYQQTPGQGLQFLFEYFSETQRNKGNFPGRFSGRQFSNSRSEMNVSTLELGDSALYLCASSWKGANTEAFFGQGTRLTVV.

V is TRBV5-4 and J is TRBJ2-3; D not certain. The CDR3 consists of 13 residues. In germline, CDR1 is SGHNT, CDR2 YYREEE (reference sequence). Trimming stripped 1 base from V and 2 bases from J, with 5 bases between. Written as DNA, the CDR3 is TGTGCCAGCAGCTTGTCGTACACAGATACGCAGTATTTT. Encoded protein: CASSLSYTDTQYF.

The rearrangement uses TRBV19 and TRBJ1-5, with TRBD1 matching 7 bases. V was pared by 10 bases and J by 4 bases, with 10 bases of the junction left unmatched. This CDR3 is built from 14 residues. From germline, CDR1 is LNHDA and CDR2 SQIVND (reference sequence). Written as DNA, the CDR3 is TGTGCCACCAAAAACAGGGGCCATAATCAGCCCCAGCATTTT. Translated: CATKNRGHNQPQHF.

V is TRBV5-1 and J is TRBJ1-1, with 8 bases that match TRBD1. Germline lookup yields CDR1 SGHRS and CDR2 YFSETQ. Trimming removed 4 bases from V and 4 bases from J; junction bases left unmatched: 9. The CDR3 has 15 amino acids. The chain's CDR3 is CASSTWTGSSTEAFF. The CDR3 bases are TGCGCCAGCAGCACATGGACAGGGTCGAGCACTGAAGCTTTCTTT.

In this sample, this clone turned up once. V is TRBV5-4 and J is TRBJ2-3, with TRBD1 matching 7 bases. CDR1 and CDR2 (germline): SGHNT, YYREEE (reference sequence). The CDR3 totals 14 residues. Unmatched junction bases numbered 4, after V lost 0 bases and J lost 6 bases. CDR3 sequence reads: CASSLEGGRDTQYF. CDR3 DNA: TGTGCCAGCAGCTTGGAAGGGGGCAGGGATACGCAGTATTTT.